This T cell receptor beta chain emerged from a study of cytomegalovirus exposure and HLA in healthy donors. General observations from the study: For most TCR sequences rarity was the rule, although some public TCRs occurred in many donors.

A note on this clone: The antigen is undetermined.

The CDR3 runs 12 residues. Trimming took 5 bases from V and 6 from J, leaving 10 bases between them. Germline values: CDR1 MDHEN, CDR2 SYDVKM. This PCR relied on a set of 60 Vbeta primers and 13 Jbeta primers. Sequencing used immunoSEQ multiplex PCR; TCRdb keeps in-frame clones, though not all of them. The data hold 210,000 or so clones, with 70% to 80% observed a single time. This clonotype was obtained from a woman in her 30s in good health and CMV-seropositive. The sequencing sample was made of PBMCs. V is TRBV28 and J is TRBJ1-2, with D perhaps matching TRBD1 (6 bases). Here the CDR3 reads CASSQQGHGYTF. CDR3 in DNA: TGTGCCAGCAGTCAACAGGGCCATGGCTACACCTTC.